This T cell receptor (beta chain) was identified during a study of human T cells and chemical hapten exposure. Study-level information: All through the approximately 25-week study, the scalp of each patient received diphenylcyclopropenone doses weekly.

Whole-study findings and limits: TCRs above 1 in 1000 frequency did not change with DPC sensitization. PT1 expanded TCR counts and patch test score were linked, and their correlation was positive.

Germline CDR1 and CDR2: SQVTM and ANQGSEA. The ends were cut back, 4 bases at V and 4 bases at J, with 16 bases in the middle. The CDR3 is 14 residues long. Time point meaning: patch test 3, about 24 weeks after DPC sensitization. The treatment denotes: therapeutic diphenylcyclopropenone sensitization with weekly scalp DPC. In TCRdb, the RACE reads were re-called with MiXCR into one record per CDR3 protein. The sample has some 90,000 distinct CDR3 sequences, 11% seen once. A few counts support this clonotype. Antigen specificity is unknown. This receptor was taken from a woman aged 25 to 39 with alopecia areata. Some clones in this sample may be carry-over from other donors' samples. This sample comprised whole blood, obtained in connection with sensitization to the hapten diphenylcyclopropenone (DPC). The rearrangement joins TRBV29-1 to TRBJ1-1; D might be TRBD1 (5 bases). The CDR3: CSVGPGGGSTEAFF. The CDR3, as DNA: TGCAGCGTTGGTCCCGGCGGGGGGAGCACTGAAGCTTTCTTT. The variable domain in full, with the rest retrieved from reference TRBV29-1 and TRBJ1-1, is SAVISQKPSRDICQRGTSLTIQCQVDSQVTMMFWYRQQPGQSLTLIATANQGSEATYESGFVIDKFPISRPNLTFSTLTVSNMSPEDSSIYLCSVGPGGGSTEAFFGQGTRLTVV.